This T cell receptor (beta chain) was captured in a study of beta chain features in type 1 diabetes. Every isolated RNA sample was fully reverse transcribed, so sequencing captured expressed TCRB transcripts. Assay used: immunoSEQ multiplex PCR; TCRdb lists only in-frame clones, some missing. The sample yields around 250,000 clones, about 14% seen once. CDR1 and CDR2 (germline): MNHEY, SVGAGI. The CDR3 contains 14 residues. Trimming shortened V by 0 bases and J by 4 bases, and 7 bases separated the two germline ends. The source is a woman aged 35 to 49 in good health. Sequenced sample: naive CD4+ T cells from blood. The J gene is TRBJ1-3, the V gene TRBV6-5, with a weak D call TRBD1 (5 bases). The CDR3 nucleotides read TGTGCCAGCAGTTACTCGAACAGGGGAAACACCATATATTTT. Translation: CASSYSNRGNTIYF.